This T cell receptor beta chain was observed in a study of T cell responses to AZD1222 COVID-19 vaccine. Turning to this clone: Its cognate antigen is unknown.

Study-level results: Recipients of AZD1222 seropositive at baseline numbered only 6 or 7. Repertoire collection took place solely once the T cell response had peaked. White British ancestry dominated among donors, who included more females, and clonal diversity was possibly underestimated.

The data were produced by immunoSEQ multiplex PCR, yet TCRdb's version contains in-frame clones alone and is incomplete. The table has 90,000 to 100,000 clones, almost 90% seen once; the top ten hold roughly 15%. Second-dose recipients at about 4 or about 12 weeks were treated as one pooled group. CDR3 size: 14 residues. The germline CDR1 and CDR2 sequences are SGHAT and FQNNGV. V lost 10 bases to trimming and J lost 0 bases, with 16 bases between them. The V and J genes are TRBV11-2 and TRBJ2-7; D perhaps matches TRBD2 (6 bases). The clonotype was recovered from an adult who received the AZD1222 COVID-19 vaccine. The input for sequencing was peripheral blood, taken 28 days after the second AZD1222 dose. This chain's CDR3 is CATMGTDFSYEQYF. The CDR3, as DNA: TGTGCCACCATGGGGACTGACTTCTCCTACGAGCAGTACTTC.